This T cell receptor (beta chain) originates from a study of T-cell memory formation after mild COVID-19. Study findings and constraints: Some clones that responded were present in memory (sampled pre-infection), which suggests cross-reactive memory joined. The authors did not confirm SARS-CoV-2 specificity of second-wave clones peaking day 37.

V shed 1 base and J shed 5 bases, with 6 bases lying between them. This CDR3 region has 13 residues. From germline, CDR1 is SGHVS and CDR2 FNYEAQ. This clonotype was seen a few times. Antigen unknown. UMIs and sample barcodes were carried by the TCR alpha and TCR beta cDNA libraries that 5'RACE produced using constant-segment primers. TCRdb re-called the 5' RACE reads with MiXCR, one entry per CDR3 protein. The profile shows roughly 350,000 distinct CDR3 sequences, around 28% of them singletons. Specimen: PBMCs or a T cell subset sorted from them (not recorded which). This sequence originates from an adult woman who had mild COVID-19 (a few samples of this study predate the infection). Cell type and time point are not known. The V and J genes are TRBV7-6 and TRBJ2-1; D remains ambiguous. CDR3 sequence reads: CASSLDHHNEQFF. For the CDR3, the DNA is TGTGCCAGCAGCTTAGACCACCACAATGAGCAGTTCTTC. Full variable domain (rest looked up from reference TRBV7-6 and TRBJ2-1): GAGVSQSPRYKVTKRGQDVALRCDPISGHVSLYWYRQALGQGPEFLTYFNYEAQQDKSGLPNDRFSAERPEGSISTLTIQRTEQRDSAMYRCASSLDHHNEQFFGPGTRLTVL.